The table lists the clone carrying this T cell receptor (beta chain) with a count of one. The target antigen is unknown. This sample stems from a study of cytomegalovirus exposure and HLA in healthy donors. General observations from the study: As confirmed in vitro, a few CMV-associated chains were specific for CMV antigens. There were some public TCRs occurring in many donors, but most TCR sequences were rare.

The table came from immunoSEQ multiplex PCR; TCRdb's copy has only in-frame clones and leaves some out. In the table there are 150,000 or so clones, about 89% of which are singletons. After removal of 2 bases from V and 2 bases from J, the junction contained 4 bases not matched to a gene. Germline CDR1 is SGHRS and CDR2 is YFSETQ. CDR3 length equals 15 residues. The sample consisted of PBMCs. The V gene is TRBV5-1, the J gene TRBJ1-2, with 9 bases that match TRBD1. This clonotype was obtained from a young man in good health and CMV-seropositive. Here the CDR3 reads CASSLGDRENYGYTF. Written as DNA, the CDR3 is TGCGCCAGCAGCTTAGGGGACAGGGAAAACTATGGCTACACCTTC.